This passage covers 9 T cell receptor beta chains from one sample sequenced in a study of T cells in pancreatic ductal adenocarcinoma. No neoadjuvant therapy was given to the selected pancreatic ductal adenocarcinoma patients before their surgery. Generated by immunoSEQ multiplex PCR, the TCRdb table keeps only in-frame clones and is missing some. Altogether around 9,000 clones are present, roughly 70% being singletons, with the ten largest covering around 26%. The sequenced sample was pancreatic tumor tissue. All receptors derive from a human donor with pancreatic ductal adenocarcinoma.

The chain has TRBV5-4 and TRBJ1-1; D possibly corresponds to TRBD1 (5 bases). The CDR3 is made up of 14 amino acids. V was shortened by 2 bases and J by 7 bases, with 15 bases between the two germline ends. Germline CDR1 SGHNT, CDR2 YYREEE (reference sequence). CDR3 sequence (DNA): TGTGCCAGCAGCTTAGGGACGGGGGTTGTTGAAGCTTTCTTT. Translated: CASSLGTGVVEAFF. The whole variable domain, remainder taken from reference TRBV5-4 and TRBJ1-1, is ETGVTQSPTHLIKTRGQQVTLRCSSQSGHNTVSWYQQALGQGPQFIFQYYREEENGRGNFPPRFSGLQFPNYSSELNVNALELDDSALYLCASSLGTGVVEAFFGQGTRLTVV.

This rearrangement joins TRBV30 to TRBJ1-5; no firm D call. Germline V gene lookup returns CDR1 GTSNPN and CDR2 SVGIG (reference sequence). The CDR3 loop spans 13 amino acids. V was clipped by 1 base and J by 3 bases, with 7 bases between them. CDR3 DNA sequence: TGTGCCTGGAGTGGCGGAGTCAATCAGCCCCAGCATTTT. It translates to CAWSGGVNQPQHF.

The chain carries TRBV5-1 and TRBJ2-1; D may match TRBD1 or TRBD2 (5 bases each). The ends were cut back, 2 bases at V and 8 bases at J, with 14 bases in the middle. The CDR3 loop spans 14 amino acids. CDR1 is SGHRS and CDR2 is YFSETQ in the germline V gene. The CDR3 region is CASSFPGRDDEQFF. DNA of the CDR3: TGCGCCAGCAGCTTTCCGGGCAGGGACGATGAGCAGTTCTTC. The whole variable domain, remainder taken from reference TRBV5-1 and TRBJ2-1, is KAGVTQTPRYLIKTRGQQVTLSCSPISGHRSVSWYQQTPGQGLQFLFEYFSETQRNKGNFPGRFSGRQFSNSRSEMNVSTLELGDSALYLCASSFPGRDDEQFFGPGTRLTVL.

CDR3 nucleotides: TGTGCCAGCAGCGGGGGCTCAGGGGGAGGCCGAGGCTACACCTTC. This sequence encodes CASSGGSGGGRGYTF. V is TRBV5-5 and J is TRBJ1-2, with TRBD1 matching over 7 bases. CDR3 size: 15 residues. V gave up 4 bases and J gave up 8 bases; unmatched junction bases: 14. CDR1 is SGHKS and CDR2 is YYEKEE in the germline V gene (reference sequence).

CDR3 in DNA: TGTGCCAGCAGCCCCTTAGCGGGAAGCACAGATACGCAGTATTTT. Protein sequence: CASSPLAGSTDTQYF. The V gene is TRBV7-3, the J gene TRBJ2-3; 8 nucleotides line up with TRBD2. In germline, CDR1 is SGHTA, CDR2 FQGTGA. The CDR3 runs 15 residues. Germline trimming cut 5 bases from V and 0 bases from J; bases unmatched to any gene: 4.

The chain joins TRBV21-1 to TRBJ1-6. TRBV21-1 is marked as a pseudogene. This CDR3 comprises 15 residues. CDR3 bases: TGTGCCAGCAGCAAAAGGGCAGAGAGCGGTTCACCCCTCCACTTT. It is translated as CASSKRAESGSPLHF.

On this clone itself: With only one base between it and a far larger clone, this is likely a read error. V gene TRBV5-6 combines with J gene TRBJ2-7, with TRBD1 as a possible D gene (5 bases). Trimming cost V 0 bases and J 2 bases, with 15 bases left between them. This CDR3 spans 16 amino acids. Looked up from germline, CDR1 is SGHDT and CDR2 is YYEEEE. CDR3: CASSLGRSGYAYEQYF. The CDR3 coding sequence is TGTGCCAGCAGCTTGGGTCGCTCAGGGTACGCCTACGAGCAGTACTTC. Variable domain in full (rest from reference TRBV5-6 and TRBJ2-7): DAGVTQSPTHLIKTRGQQVTLRCSPKSGHDTVSWYQQALGQGPQFIFQYYEEEERQRGNFPDRFSGHQFPNYSSELNVNALLLGDSALYLCASSLGRSGYAYEQYFGPGTRLTVT.

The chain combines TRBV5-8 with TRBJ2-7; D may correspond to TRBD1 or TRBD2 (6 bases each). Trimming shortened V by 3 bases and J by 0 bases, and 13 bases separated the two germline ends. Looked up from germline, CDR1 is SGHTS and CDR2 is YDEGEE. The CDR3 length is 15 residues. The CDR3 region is CASSWRGAGSYEQYF. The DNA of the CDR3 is TGTGCCAGCAGCTGGAGGGGGGCTGGCTCCTACGAGCAGTACTTC.

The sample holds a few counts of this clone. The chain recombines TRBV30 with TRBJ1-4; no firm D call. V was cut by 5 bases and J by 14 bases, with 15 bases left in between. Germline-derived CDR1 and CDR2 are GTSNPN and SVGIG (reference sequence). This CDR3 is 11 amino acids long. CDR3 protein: CAWGHEVGLFF. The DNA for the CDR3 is TGTGCCTGGGGGCATGAAGTCGGGCTGTTTTTT. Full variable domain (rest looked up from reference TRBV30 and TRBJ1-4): SQTIHQWPATLVQPVGSPLSLECTVEGTSNPNLYWYRQAAGRGLQLLFYSVGIGQISSEVPQNLSASRPQDRQFILSSKKLLLSDSGFYLCAWGHEVGLFFGSGTQLSVL.